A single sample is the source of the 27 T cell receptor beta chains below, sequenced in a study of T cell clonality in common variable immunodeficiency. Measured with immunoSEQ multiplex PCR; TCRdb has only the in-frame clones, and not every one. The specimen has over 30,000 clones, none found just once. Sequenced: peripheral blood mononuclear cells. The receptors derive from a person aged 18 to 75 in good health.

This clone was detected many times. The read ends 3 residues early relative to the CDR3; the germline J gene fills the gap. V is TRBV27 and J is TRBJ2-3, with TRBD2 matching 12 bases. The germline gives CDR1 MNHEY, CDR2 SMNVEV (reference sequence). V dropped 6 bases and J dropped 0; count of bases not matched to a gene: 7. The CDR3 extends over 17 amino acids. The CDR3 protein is CASSLLAGGTSTDTQYF. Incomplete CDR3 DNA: TGTGCCAGCAGCCTTCTAGCGGGGGGGACTAGCACAGATACG.

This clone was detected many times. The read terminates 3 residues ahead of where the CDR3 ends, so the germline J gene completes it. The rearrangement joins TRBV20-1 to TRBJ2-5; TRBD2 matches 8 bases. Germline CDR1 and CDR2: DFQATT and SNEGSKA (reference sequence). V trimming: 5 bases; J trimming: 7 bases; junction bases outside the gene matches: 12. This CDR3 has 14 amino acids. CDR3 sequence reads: CSAPLSSGKGTQYF. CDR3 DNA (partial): TGCAGTGCTCCCCTCAGTAGCGGGAAAGGGACC.

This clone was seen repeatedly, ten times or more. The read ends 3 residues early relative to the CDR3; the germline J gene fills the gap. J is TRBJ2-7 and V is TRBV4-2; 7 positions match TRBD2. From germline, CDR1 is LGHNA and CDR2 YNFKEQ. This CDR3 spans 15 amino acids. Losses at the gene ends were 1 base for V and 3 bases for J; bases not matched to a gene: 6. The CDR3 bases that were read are TGTGCCAGCAGCCAAGCGGGGGGAGGTTTCTACGAG. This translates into CASSQAGGGFYE. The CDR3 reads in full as CASSQAGGGFYEQYF.

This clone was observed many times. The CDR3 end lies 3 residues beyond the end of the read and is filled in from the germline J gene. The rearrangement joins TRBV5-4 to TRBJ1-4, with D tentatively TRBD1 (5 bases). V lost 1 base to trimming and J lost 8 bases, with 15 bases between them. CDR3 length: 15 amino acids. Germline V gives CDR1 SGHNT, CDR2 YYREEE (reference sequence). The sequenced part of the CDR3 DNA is TGTGCCAGCAGCTTGAAAGGGGAAGGAGGCGAAAAA. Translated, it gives CASSLKGEGGEK. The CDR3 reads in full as CASSLKGEGGEKLFF.

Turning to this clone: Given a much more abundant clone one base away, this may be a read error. CDR3: CAAARTRLSEQYF. The sequenced CDR3 bases are TGTGCAGCTGCGCGGACAAGGTTGAGCGAG. The V and J genes are TRBV7-9 and TRBJ2-7, with D possibly being TRBD1 (5 bases). The read terminates 3 residues before the CDR3 end, so the remaining end is supplied by the germline J gene. Germline V CDR1 and CDR2: SEHNR, FQNEAQ (reference sequence). This CDR3 has 13 amino acids. The full variable domain, completed using reference TRBV7-9 and TRBJ2-7, is DTGVSQNPRHKITKRGQNVTFRCDPISEHNRLYWYRQTLGQGPEFLTYFQNEAQLEKSRLLSDRFSAERPKGSFSTLEIQRTEQGDSAMYLCAAARTRLSEQYFGPGTRLTVT.

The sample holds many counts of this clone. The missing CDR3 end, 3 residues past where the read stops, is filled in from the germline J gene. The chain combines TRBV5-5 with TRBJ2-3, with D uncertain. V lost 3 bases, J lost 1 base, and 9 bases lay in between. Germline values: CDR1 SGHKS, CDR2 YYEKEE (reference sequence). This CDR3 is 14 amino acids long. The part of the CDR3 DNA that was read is TGTGCCAGCAGCTACTACGAAGGCACAGATACG. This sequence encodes CASSYYEGTDT. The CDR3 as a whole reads CASSYYEGTDTQYF.

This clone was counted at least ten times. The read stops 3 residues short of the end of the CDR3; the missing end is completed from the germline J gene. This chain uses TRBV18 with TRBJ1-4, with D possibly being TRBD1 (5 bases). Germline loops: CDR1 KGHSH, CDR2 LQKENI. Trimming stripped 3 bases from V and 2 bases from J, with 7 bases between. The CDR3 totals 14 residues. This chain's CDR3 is CASSPGGTNEKLFF. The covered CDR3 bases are TGTGCCAGCTCACCGGGGGGGACTAATGAAAAA. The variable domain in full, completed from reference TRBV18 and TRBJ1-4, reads NAGVMQNPRHLVRRRGQEARLRCSPMKGHSHVYWYRQLPEEGLKFMVYLQKENIIDESGMPKERFSAEFPKEGPSILRIQQVVRGDSAAYFCASSPGGTNEKLFFGSGTQLSVL.

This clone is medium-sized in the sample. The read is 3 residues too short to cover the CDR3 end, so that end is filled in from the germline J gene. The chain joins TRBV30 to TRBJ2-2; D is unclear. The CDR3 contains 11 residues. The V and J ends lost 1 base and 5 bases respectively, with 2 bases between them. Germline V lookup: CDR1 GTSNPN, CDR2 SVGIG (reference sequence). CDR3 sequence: CAWSATGELFF. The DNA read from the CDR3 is TGTGCCTGGAGTGCAACCGGGGAG.

CDR3 in amino acids: CACSVRRRVLGRGDTQYF. CDR3 DNA (partial): TGTGCCTGTTCTGTAAGAAGGCGGGTGCTAGGCCGAGGGGATACG. The chain recombines TRBV30 with TRBJ2-3; TRBD2 is a possible D gene (5 bases). The read ends 3 residues before the CDR3 terminus; that terminus is restored from the germline J gene. CDR3 length: 18 residues. From germline, CDR1 is GTSNPN and CDR2 SVGIG (reference sequence). The V and J ends lost 6 bases and 6 bases respectively, with 31 bases between them.

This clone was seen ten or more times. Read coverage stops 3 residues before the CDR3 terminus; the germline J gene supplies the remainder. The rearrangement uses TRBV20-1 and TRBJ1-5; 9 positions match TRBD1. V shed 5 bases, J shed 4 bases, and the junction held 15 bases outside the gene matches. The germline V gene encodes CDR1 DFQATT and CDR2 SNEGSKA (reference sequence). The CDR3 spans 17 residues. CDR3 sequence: CSAATPDRGGLNQPQHF. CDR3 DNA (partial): TGCAGTGCTGCTACCCCGGACAGGGGTGGGCTAAATCAGCCC.

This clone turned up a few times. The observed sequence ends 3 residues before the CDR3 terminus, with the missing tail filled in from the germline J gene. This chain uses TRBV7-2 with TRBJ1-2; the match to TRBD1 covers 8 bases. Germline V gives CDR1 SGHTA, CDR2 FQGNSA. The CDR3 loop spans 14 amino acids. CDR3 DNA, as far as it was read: TGTGCCAGCAGCTTAGTGGCAGGGGGCAATGAC. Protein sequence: CASSLVAGGND. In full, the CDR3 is CASSLVAGGNDYTF.

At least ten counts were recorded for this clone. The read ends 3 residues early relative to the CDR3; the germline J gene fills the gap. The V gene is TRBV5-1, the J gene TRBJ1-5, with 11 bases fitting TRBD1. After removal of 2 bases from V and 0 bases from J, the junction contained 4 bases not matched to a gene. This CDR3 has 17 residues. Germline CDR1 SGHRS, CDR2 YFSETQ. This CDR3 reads CASSLGTGGNSNQPQHF. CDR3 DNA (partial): TGCGCCAGCAGCTTAGGGACAGGGGGAAATAGCAATCAGCCC.

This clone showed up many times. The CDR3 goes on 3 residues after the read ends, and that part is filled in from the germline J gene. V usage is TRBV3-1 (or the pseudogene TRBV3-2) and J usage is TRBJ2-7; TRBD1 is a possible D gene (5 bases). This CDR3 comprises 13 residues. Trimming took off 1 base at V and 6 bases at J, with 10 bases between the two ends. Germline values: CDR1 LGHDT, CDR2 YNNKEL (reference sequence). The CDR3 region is CASSQVQGGEQYF. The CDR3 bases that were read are TGTGCCAGCAGCCAAGTTCAGGGTGGCGAG.

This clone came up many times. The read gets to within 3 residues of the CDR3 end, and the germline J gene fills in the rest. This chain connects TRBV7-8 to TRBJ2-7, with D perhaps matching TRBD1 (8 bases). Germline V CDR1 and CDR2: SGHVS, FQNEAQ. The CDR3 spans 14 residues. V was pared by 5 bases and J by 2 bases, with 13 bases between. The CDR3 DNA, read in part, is TGTGCCAGCAGCGGAACAGGGGGGGCCTACGAG. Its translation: CASSGTGGAYE. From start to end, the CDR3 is CASSGTGGAYEQYF.

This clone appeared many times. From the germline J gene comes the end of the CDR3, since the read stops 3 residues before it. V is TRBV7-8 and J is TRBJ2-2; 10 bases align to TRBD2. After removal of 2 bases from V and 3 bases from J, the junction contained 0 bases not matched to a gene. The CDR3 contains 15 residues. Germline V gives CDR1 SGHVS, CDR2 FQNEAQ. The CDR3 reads CASSLLAGDTGELFF. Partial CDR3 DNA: TGTGCCAGCAGCTTACTAGCGGGAGACACCGGGGAG.

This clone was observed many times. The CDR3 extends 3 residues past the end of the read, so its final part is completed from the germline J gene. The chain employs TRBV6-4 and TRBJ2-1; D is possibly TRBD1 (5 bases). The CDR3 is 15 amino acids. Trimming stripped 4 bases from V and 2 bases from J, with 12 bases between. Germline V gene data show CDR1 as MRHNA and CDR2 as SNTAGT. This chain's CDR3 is CASSVEKGPYNEQFF. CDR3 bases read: TGTGCCAGCAGTGTAGAAAAGGGGCCCTACAATGAG.

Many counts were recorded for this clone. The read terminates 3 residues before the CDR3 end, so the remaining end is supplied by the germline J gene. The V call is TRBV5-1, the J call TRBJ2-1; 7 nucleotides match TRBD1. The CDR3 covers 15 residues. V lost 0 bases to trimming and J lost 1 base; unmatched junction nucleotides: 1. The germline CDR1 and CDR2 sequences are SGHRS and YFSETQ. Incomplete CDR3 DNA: TGCGCCAGCAGCTTGGAGACAGGGTCCTACAATGAG. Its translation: CASSLETGSYNE. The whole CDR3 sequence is CASSLETGSYNEQFF.

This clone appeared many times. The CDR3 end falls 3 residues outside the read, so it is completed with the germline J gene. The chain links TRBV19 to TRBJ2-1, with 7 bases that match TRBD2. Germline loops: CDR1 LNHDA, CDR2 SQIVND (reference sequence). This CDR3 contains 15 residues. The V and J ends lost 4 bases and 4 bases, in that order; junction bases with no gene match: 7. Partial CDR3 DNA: TGTGCCAGTAGTAGGGTGGGAGGGGCGTACAATGAG. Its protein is CASSRVGGAYNE. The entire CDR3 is CASSRVGGAYNEQFF.

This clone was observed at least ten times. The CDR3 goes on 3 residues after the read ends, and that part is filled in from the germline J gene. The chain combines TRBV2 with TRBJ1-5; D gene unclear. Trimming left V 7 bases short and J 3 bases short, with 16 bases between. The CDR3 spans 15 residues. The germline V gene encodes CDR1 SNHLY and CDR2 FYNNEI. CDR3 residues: CASNIGSGSNQPQHF. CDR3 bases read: TGTGCCAGCAACATAGGGTCTGGATCCAATCAGCCC. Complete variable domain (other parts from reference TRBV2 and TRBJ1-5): EPEVTQTPSHQVTQMGQEVILRCVPISNHLYFYWYRQILGQKVEFLVSFYNNEISEKSEIFDDQFSVERPDGSNFTLKIRSTKLEDSAMYFCASNIGSGSNQPQHFGDGTRLSIL.

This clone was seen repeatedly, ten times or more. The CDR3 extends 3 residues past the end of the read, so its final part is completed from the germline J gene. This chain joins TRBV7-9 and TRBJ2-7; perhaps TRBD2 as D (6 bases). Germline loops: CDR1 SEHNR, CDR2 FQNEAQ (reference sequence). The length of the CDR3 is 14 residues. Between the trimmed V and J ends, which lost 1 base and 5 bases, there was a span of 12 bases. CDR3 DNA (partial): TGTGCCAGCAGCTTAGGGAGGGGATGGGACGAG. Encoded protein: CASSLGRGWDE. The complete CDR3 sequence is CASSLGRGWDEQYF.

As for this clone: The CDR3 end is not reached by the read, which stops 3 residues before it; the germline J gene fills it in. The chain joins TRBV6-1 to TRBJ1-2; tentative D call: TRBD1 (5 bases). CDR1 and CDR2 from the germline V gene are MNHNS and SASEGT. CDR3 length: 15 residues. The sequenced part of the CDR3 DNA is TGTGCCAGCAGTGAACGTCAGGGAGGGCCCTACGAC. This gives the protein CASSERQGGPYD. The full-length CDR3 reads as CASSERQGGPYDYTF.

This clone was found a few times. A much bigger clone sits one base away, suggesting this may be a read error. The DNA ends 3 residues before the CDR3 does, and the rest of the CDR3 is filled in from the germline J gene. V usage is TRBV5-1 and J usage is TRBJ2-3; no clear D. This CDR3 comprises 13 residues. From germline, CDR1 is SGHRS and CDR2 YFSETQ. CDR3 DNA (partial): TGCGCCAGCAGGCAACGAACAGATCAGCCG. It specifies CASRQRTDQP. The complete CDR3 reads CASRQRTDQPQYF. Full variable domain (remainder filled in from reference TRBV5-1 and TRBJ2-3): KAGVTQTPRYLIKTRGQQVTLSCSPISGHRSVSWYQQTPGQGLQFLFEYFSETQRNKGNFPGRFSGRQFSNSRSEMNVSTLELGDSALYLCASRQRTDQPQYFGPGTRLTVL.

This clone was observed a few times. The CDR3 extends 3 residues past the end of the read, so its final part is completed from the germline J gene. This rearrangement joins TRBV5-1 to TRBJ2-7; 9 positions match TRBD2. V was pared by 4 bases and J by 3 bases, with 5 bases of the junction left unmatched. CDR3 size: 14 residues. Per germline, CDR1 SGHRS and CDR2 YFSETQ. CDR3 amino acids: CASSPMTSGYEQYF. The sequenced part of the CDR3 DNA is TGCGCCAGCAGCCCAATGACTAGCGGCTACGAG.

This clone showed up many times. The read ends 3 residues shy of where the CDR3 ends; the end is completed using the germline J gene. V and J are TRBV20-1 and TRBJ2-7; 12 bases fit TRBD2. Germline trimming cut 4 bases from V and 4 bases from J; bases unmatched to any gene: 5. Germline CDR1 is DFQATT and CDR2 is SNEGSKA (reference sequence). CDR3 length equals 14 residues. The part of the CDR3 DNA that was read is TGCAGTGCTACCACAACTAGCGGGAGGTACGAG. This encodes CSATTTSGRYE. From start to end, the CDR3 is CSATTTSGRYEQYF.

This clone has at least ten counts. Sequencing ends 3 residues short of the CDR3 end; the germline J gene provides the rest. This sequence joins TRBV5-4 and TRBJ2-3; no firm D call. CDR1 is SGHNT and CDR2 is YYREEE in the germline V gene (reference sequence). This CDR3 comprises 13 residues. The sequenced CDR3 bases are TGTGCCAGCAGCTTCGACACCCAAGAGACG. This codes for CASSFDTQET. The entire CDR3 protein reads CASSFDTQETQYF. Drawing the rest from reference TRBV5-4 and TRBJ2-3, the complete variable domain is ETGVTQSPTHLIKTRGQQVTLRCSSQSGHNTVSWYQQALGQGPQFIFQYYREEENGRGNFPPRFSGLQFPNYSSELNVNALELDDSALYLCASSFDTQETQYFGPGTRLTVL.

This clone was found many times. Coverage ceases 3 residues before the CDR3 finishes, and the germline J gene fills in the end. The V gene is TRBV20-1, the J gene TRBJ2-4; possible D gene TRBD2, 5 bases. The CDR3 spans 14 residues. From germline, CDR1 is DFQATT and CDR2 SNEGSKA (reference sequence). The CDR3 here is CSARDPRTQETQYF. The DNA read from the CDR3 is TGCAGTGCTAGAGATCCCCGGACTCAAGAGACT.

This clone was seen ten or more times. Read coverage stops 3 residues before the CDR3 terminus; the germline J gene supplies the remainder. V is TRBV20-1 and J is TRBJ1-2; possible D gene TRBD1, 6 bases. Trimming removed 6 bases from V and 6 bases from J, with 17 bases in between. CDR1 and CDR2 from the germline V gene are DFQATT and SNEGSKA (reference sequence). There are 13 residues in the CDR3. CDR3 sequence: CSALEQGVDGYTF. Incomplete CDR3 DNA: TGCAGTGCGCTAGAACAGGGTGTGGATGGC.